These 11 T cell receptor beta chains came from one sample sequenced in a study of shared clonotypes between healthy human individuals. Libraries were prepared by immunoSEQ multiplex PCR; TCRdb keeps only in-frame clonotypes and omits some of them. The sample comprises 630,000 or so clones, 95% to 98% of which are singletons, and 0.3% rests with the top ten. Naive CD8 cells lacked CD45RO and underwent positive selection for CCR7, leaving out terminally differentiated effector memory CD45RA+ cells. Sequencing was done on a sample of naive CD8+ T cells sorted from blood. The origin of the receptors is a man younger than 40 in good health.

The V gene is TRBV6-5, the J gene TRBJ2-1; D ambiguous. V was shortened by 0 bases and J by 5 bases, with 5 bases between the two germline ends. The germline V gene has CDR1 MNHEY and CDR2 SVGAGI. The length of the CDR3 is 13 residues. The CDR3 spells CASSYSENNEQFF. In DNA, the CDR3 is TGTGCCAGCAGTTACTCGGAAAACAATGAGCAGTTCTTC.

This clone was observed a single time. The chain couples TRBV7-3 to TRBJ2-3; the match to TRBD2 covers 9 bases. V shed 6 bases, J shed 5 bases, and the junction held 6 bases outside the gene matches. Germline V gene sequence: CDR1 SGHTA, CDR2 FQGTGA. The CDR3 has 14 amino acids. The chain's CDR3 is CASSPSGNGDTQYF. CDR3 nucleotide sequence: TGTGCCAGCAGTCCTAGCGGGAATGGAGATACGCAGTATTTT.

The chain carries TRBV4-3 and TRBJ2-1; 8 bases fit TRBD2. Germline V gene data show CDR1 as LGHNA and CDR2 as YSLEER. Trimming took 4 bases from V and 0 from J; bases not matched to a gene: 11. CDR3 length: 18 amino acids. CDR3 sequence reads: CASSRDPSGFSSYNEQFF. CDR3 sequence (DNA): TGCGCCAGCAGCCGAGACCCTAGCGGGTTTAGCTCCTACAATGAGCAGTTCTTC.

The rearrangement links TRBV13 to TRBJ2-1; 10 bases match TRBD2. Looked up from germline, CDR1 is PRHDT and CDR2 is FYEKMQ (reference sequence). J gave up 7 bases and V 3 bases, and 6 bases lay outside the gene matches. This CDR3 spans 15 amino acids. CDR3 DNA: TGTGCCAGCAGCTTGGCTAGCGGGAGTAGGAATGAGCAGTTCTTC. This encodes CASSLASGSRNEQFF.

The rearrangement uses TRBV6-1 and TRBJ1-2; D gene uncertain. The germline gives CDR1 MNHNS, CDR2 SASEGT. Trimming took 0 bases from V and 8 from J, leaving 7 bases between them. This CDR3 comprises 12 residues. The CDR3 sequence: CASSEAGGGYTF. The CDR3, as DNA: TGTGCCAGCAGTGAAGCGGGAGGAGGCTACACCTTC.

The gene calls are TRBV27 and TRBJ2-2; tentative D call: TRBD2 (6 bases). Germline V CDR1 and CDR2: MNHEY, SMNVEV (reference sequence). There are 16 residues in the CDR3. Trimming shortened V by 1 base and J by 1 base, and 10 bases separated the two germline ends. Here the CDR3 DNA reads TGTGCCAGCAGTTTATGGGCGGGGTTGAACACCGGGGAGCTGTTTTTT. Translated, it gives CASSLWAGLNTGELFF.

V usage is TRBV11-2 and J usage is TRBJ2-1; no reliable D call. Germline lookup yields CDR1 SGHAT and CDR2 FQNNGV. V lost 4 bases and J 7 bases, leaving 14 bases between the germline ends. The CDR3 is made up of 14 amino acids. CDR3 bases: TGTGCCAGCAGCTCTTGGGCCCTGAGGAATGAGCAGTTCTTC. This translates into CASSSWALRNEQFF.

The chain combines TRBV5-5 with TRBJ2-3, with TRBD1 matching over 7 bases. The germline gives CDR1 SGHKS, CDR2 YYEKEE (reference sequence). The CDR3 spans 16 residues. J was trimmed by 2 bases and V by 4 bases; bases with no gene match: 10. CDR3 DNA sequence: TGTGCCAGCAGCCCCACGCCACAGGGGCTCACAGATACGCAGTATTTT. Amino acids: CASSPTPQGLTDTQYF.

The CDR3 nucleotides are TGTGCCAGCAGCCCCCGGCTAGTGAGGACCGGGGAGCTGTTTTTT. Protein product: CASSPRLVRTGELFF. The J gene is TRBJ2-2, the V gene TRBV7-9; D is undetermined. Germline-derived CDR1 and CDR2 are SEHNR and FQNEAQ (reference sequence). The CDR3 is made up of 15 amino acids. V lost 5 bases to trimming and J lost 5 bases, with 15 bases between them.

For this clone: A junction end diverges from the germline sequence, so it may reflect a read error. The CDR3 DNA sequence: TGTGCCAGCAGCGTAGAGGGACTGCCCTATAATGAGCAGTTCTTC. This sequence encodes CASSVEGLPYNEQFF. This chain links TRBV9 with TRBJ2-1; D perhaps matches TRBD2 (6 bases). The CDR3 covers 15 residues. Germline CDR1 is SGDLS and CDR2 is YYNGEE.

The chain uses TRBV11-2 and TRBJ2-2; TRBD2 agrees at 7 bases. Germline values: CDR1 SGHAT, CDR2 FQNNGV. With 1 base clipped from V and 5 bases from J, the junction kept 4 bases outside the gene matches. CDR3 length equals 15 residues. In nucleotides, the CDR3 is TGTGCCAGCAGCTTAGCGGGAGGCTTAACCGGGGAGCTGTTTTTT. Encoded protein: CASSLAGGLTGELFF.